This T cell receptor (beta chain) is drawn from a study of T-cell reconstitution after alpha-beta-depleted transplantation in children. Unique molecular identifiers were used to barcode this TCRbeta library. In TCRdb, the PCR reads were re-called with MiXCR into one record per CDR3 protein. In the table there are 200,000 to 250,000 distinct CDR3 sequences, 9% to 10% of which are singletons. The CDR3 loop spans 16 amino acids. Germline V lookup: CDR1 DFQATT, CDR2 SNEGSKA (reference sequence). A note on this clonotype: A read error may account for a junction end that differs from germline.

The chain uses TRBV20-1 and TRBJ2-7, with TRBD1 identical over 7 bases. The sequences come from PBMCs from the stem cell graft donor, collected from the stem cell graft. This receptor was obtained from a human donor who donated a stem cell graft to a child with SCID. The CDR3 protein is CCARASTGDSSYEQYF. In DNA form, the CDR3 reads TGCTGTGCTAGAGCTAGCACAGGGGATAGCTCCTACGAGCAGTACTTC.